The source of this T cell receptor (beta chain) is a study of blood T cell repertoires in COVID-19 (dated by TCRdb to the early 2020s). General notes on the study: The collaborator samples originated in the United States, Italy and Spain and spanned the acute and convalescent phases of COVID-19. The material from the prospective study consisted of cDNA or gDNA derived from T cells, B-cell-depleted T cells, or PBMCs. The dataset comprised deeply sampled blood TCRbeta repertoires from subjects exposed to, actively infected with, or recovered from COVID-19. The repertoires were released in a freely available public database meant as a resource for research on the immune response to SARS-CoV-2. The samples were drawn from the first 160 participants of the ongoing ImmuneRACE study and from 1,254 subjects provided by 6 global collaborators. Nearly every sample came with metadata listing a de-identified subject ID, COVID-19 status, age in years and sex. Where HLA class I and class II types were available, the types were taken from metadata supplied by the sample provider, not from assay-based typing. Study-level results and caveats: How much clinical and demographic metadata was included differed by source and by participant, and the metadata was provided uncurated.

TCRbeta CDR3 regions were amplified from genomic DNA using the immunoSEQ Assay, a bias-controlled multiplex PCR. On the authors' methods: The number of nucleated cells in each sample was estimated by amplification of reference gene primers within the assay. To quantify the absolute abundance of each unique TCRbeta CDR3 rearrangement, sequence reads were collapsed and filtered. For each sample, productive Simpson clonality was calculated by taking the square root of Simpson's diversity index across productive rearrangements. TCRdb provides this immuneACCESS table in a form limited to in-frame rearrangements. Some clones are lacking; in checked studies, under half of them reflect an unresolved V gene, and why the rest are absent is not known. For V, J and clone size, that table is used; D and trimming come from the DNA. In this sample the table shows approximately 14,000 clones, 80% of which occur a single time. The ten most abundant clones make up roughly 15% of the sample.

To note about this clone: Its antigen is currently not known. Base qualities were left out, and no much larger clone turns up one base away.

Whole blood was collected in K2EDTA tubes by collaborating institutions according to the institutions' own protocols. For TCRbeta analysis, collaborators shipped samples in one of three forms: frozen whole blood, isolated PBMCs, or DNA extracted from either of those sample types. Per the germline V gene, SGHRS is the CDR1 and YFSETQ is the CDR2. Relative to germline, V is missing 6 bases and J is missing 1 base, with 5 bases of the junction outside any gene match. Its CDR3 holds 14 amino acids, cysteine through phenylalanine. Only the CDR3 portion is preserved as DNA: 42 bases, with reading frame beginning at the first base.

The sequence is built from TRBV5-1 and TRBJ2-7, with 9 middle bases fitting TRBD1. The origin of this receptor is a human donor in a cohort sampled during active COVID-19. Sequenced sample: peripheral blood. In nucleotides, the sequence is TGCGCCAGCAATAATGGACAGGGGTCCTACGAGCAGTACTTC. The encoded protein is CASNNGQGSYEQYF.